The source of this T cell receptor (beta chain) is a study of brain T cells in children with intractable seizures. This CDR3 spans 13 amino acids. CDR1 and CDR2 (germline): SEHNR, FQNEAQ (reference sequence). V lost 5 bases and J 0 bases, leaving 7 bases between the germline ends. Points on this clone: What it binds is not known.

Generated by immunoSEQ multiplex PCR, the TCRdb table keeps only in-frame clones and is missing some. The sample consists of about 340,000 clones, 93% of them appearing once. Noted time point: blood from clinic visit 5 months post-surgery; TSC patient then seizure free. Surgery cases with the highest brain T cell transcript signatures were chosen for sequencing. Patients received at least one anti-epileptic drug before surgery. General observations from the study: Pre- and post-surgery blood differed in depth, so pre-surgery absences may be undersampling.

The receptor's source is a boy in the first two years of life with tuberous sclerosis and intractable seizures. The source material was peripheral blood, sampled 4 to 5 months after surgery. This sequence joins TRBV7-9 and TRBJ1-1, with D hard to call. CDR3 coding DNA: TGTGCCAGCAGCCCACGACTGAACACTGAAGCTTTCTTT. It translates to CASSPRLNTEAFF.